A single sample gave rise to the 4 T cell receptor beta chains below, sequenced in a study of control samples from healthy donors and cancer patients. Measured with immunoSEQ multiplex PCR; TCRdb has only the in-frame clones, and not every one. Here the sample spans some 120,000 clones, around 87% being singletons. Sample: blood. The receptors originated from a man in his sixties in good health.

The chain is built from TRBV19 and TRBJ1-5; perhaps TRBD1 as D (5 bases). Trimming took off 5 bases at V and 7 bases at J, with 15 bases between the two ends. Germline V gives CDR1 LNHDA, CDR2 SQIVND (reference sequence). The CDR3 covers 14 residues. Here the CDR3 reads CASSFGQGGQPQHF. CDR3 bases: TGTGCCAGTAGTTTTGGCCAGGGCGGGCAGCCCCAGCATTTT.

This chain connects TRBV19 to TRBJ1-2, with 7 bases fitting TRBD1. This CDR3 spans 12 amino acids. Germline CDR1 LNHDA, CDR2 SQIVND (reference sequence). With 7 bases clipped from V and 7 bases from J, the junction kept 6 bases outside the gene matches. CDR3 in amino acids: CASTTGALGYTF. The CDR3 DNA reads as TGTGCCAGTACAACAGGGGCGCTTGGCTACACCTTC.

The rearrangement joins TRBV2 to TRBJ2-2; unclear D gene. V lost 4 bases and J 3 bases, leaving 9 bases between the germline ends. This CDR3 spans 14 amino acids. Per germline, CDR1 SNHLY and CDR2 FYNNEI. CDR3 sequence reads: CASSGLGYTGELFF. In DNA form, the CDR3 reads TGTGCCAGCAGTGGATTAGGGTACACCGGGGAGCTGTTTTTT. The full variable domain, its missing parts supplied by reference TRBV2 and TRBJ2-2, is EPEVTQTPSHQVTQMGQEVILRCVPISNHLYFYWYRQILGQKVEFLVSFYNNEISEKSEIFDDQFSVERPDGSNFTLKIRSTKLEDSAMYFCASSGLGYTGELFFGEGSRLTVL.

This CDR3 is CASSTGTSGNTIYF. CDR3 DNA sequence: TGTGCCAGCTCCACAGGGACCTCTGGAAACACCATATATTTT. The chain carries TRBV18 and TRBJ1-3, with a possible D match to TRBD1 (6 bases). The germline gives CDR1 KGHSH, CDR2 LQKENI. The CDR3 is 14 residues long. Trimming took 6 bases from V and 0 from J, leaving 9 bases between them. Together with reference TRBV18 and TRBJ1-3, the CDR3 gives the full variable domain: NAGVMQNPRHLVRRRGQEARLRCSPMKGHSHVYWYRQLPEEGLKFMVYLQKENIIDESGMPKERFSAEFPKEGPSILRIQQVVRGDSAAYFCASSTGTSGNTIYFGEGSWLTVV.